These 16 T cell receptor beta chains share one sample of origin, sequenced in a study of technical replicates of blood from several donors. Only in-frame clones appear in the TCRdb table, and some are missing; sequencing was by immunoSEQ multiplex PCR. The data hold about 100,000 clones, with approximately 96% observed a single time. The sequencing sample was made of T cells isolated from PBMCs. Source of these receptors: a human donor in good health.

V and J are TRBV14 and TRBJ2-4, with TRBD2 identical over 9 bases. Germline trimming cut 0 bases from V and 4 bases from J; bases unmatched to any gene: 7. The CDR3 is 17 amino acids. Germline CDR1 SGHDN, CDR2 FVKESK. The CDR3 loop reads CASSQDPRSGGKNIQYF. The CDR3 nucleotides read TGTGCCAGCAGCCAAGACCCTCGTAGCGGGGGTAAAAACATTCAGTACTTC.

The V gene is TRBV2, the J gene TRBJ1-5; TRBD1 aligns across 7 bases. Unmatched junction bases numbered 6, after V lost 7 bases and J lost 6 bases. CDR3 length: 13 residues. In germline, CDR1 is SNHLY, CDR2 FYNNEI. CDR3 sequence (DNA): TGTGCCAGCACCCAGGGGGTGGGTCAGCCCCAGCATTTT. Its protein product is CASTQGVGQPQHF.

The genes are TRBV5-6 and TRBJ1-2; no clear D. The V gene's germline CDR1 is SGHDT and CDR2 YYEEEE. With 3 bases removed from V and 4 bases from J, the gap between germline ends came to 4 bases. The CDR3 has 11 amino acids. The CDR3 loop reads CASSSLYGYTF. In nucleotides, the CDR3 is TGTGCCAGCAGCTCACTCTATGGCTACACCTTC.

This chain uses TRBV6-1 with TRBJ1-2; 9 bases fit TRBD1. There are 14 residues in the CDR3. V was clipped by 8 bases and J by 7 bases; unmatched bases: 11. Germline V gene sequence: CDR1 MNHNS, CDR2 SASEGT. Here the CDR3 DNA reads TGTGCCAGCTTAAGGGACAGGGTCTCTGGTGGCTACACCTTC. Its protein is CASLRDRVSGGYTF.

J is TRBJ1-2 and V is TRBV28; TRBD1 agrees at 9 bases. The CDR3 runs 15 residues. The V gene's germline CDR1 is MDHEN and CDR2 SYDVKM. J was trimmed by 5 bases and V by 6 bases; bases with no gene match: 10. CDR3 sequence: CASRALGDRVYGYTF. As DNA, the CDR3 is TGTGCCAGCAGGGCCTTGGGGGACAGGGTATATGGCTACACCTTC.

The V gene is TRBV29-1, the J gene TRBJ2-1; TRBD1 is a possible D gene (5 bases). Germline CDR1 is SQVTM and CDR2 is ANQGSEA. The CDR3 is 12 residues long. Trimming shortened V by 6 bases and J by 5 bases, and 11 bases separated the two germline ends. Here the CDR3 reads CSVPTENNEQFF. The CDR3, as DNA: TGCAGCGTGCCGACAGAGAACAATGAGCAGTTCTTC.

This sequence joins TRBV28 and TRBJ2-3; 8 bases fit TRBD1. CDR1 is MDHEN, CDR2 SYDVKM, per germline. There are 16 residues in the CDR3. The ends lost 7 bases at V and 2 bases at J; junction bases unmatched: 11. The CDR3 nucleotides read TGTGCCAGCATTACAACCGGGACAGGCTACACAGATACGCAGTATTTT. As protein: CASITTGTGYTDTQYF.

The rearrangement uses TRBV2 and TRBJ1-5; 8 positions match TRBD1. Germline V gene data show CDR1 as SNHLY and CDR2 as FYNNEI. This CDR3 comprises 16 residues. After removal of 3 bases from V and 3 bases from J, the junction contained 7 bases not matched to a gene. The CDR3 DNA reads TGTGCCAGCAGTGATACGACAGGGGTGAACAATCAGCCCCAGCATTTT. This encodes CASSDTTGVNNQPQHF.

The V call is TRBV19, the J call TRBJ2-2; D unresolved. Per germline, CDR1 LNHDA and CDR2 SQIVND (reference sequence). This CDR3 has 17 amino acids. V lost 9 bases, J lost 5 bases, and 25 bases lay in between. CDR3 nucleotides: TGTGCCAGCCGGCCCCCAGACACCCTATCTTATACCGGGGAGCTGTTTTTT. This encodes CASRPPDTLSYTGELFF.

CDR3 in DNA: TGTGCCAGCAGTTACGGAGACACTGAAGCTTTCTTT. Translation gives CASSYGDTEAFF. The chain employs TRBV6-6 and TRBJ1-1; D is uncertain. The germline CDR1 and CDR2 sequences are MNHNY and SVGAGI (reference sequence). There are 12 residues in the CDR3. V was cut by 2 bases and J by 3 bases, with 4 bases left in between.

The V call is TRBV30, the J call TRBJ1-2, with TRBD1 matching over 8 bases. The CDR3 consists of 16 residues. V lost 0 bases and J lost 3; bases outside the gene matches: 9. Germline V lookup: CDR1 GTSNPN, CDR2 SVGIG (reference sequence). The chain's CDR3 is CAWSVGSGGFYYGYTF. In DNA form, the CDR3 reads TGTGCCTGGAGTGTCGGGTCAGGGGGCTTTTACTATGGCTACACCTTC.

The chain uses TRBV2 and TRBJ2-5; 8 bases are shared with TRBD2. V lost 6 bases to trimming and J lost 4 bases; unmatched junction nucleotides: 7. Germline assignment: CDR1 SNHLY and CDR2 FYNNEI. The CDR3 has 14 amino acids. The CDR3 DNA reads as TGTGCCAGCAGACCTCTAGCGGGCCGAGAGACCCAGTACTTC. This encodes CASRPLAGRETQYF.

Only one count was recorded for this clone. The V gene is TRBV6-5, the J gene TRBJ1-2; D is unclear. This CDR3 has 14 amino acids. Trimming removed 5 bases from V and 1 base from J, with 11 bases in between. Germline-derived CDR1 and CDR2 are MNHEY and SVGAGI. The CDR3 coding sequence is TGTGCCAGCAGTGCGTTACAGAGTAACTATGGCTACACCTTC. This codes for CASSALQSNYGYTF.

This chain joins TRBV28 and TRBJ1-5; 7 bases fit TRBD1. CDR3 length equals 15 residues. Germline CDR1 MDHEN, CDR2 SYDVKM. Trimming removed 3 bases from V and 4 bases from J; junction bases left unmatched: 6. The CDR3 sequence: CASSFEGQINQPQHF. CDR3 nucleotides: TGTGCCAGCAGTTTTGAGGGACAGATAAATCAGCCCCAGCATTTT.

V and J are TRBV14 and TRBJ2-2, with D possibly TRBD2 on 5 matching bases. V lost 0 bases and J lost 7, with 15 bases in between. The germline CDR1 and CDR2 sequences are SGHDN and FVKESK. CDR3 length equals 16 residues. CDR3 in DNA: TGTGCCAGCAGCCAAGAATTTGGACTCCCGCTCGGGGAGCTGTTTTTT. Amino acid sequence: CASSQEFGLPLGELFF. Drawing the rest from reference TRBV14 and TRBJ2-2, the complete variable domain is EAGVTQFPSHSVIEKGQTVTLRCDPISGHDNLYWYRRVMGKEIKFLLHFVKESKQDESGMPNNRFLAERTGGTYSTLKVQPAELEDSGVYFCASSQEFGLPLGELFFGEGSRLTVL.

The rearrangement uses TRBV5-4 and TRBJ2-7, with TRBD2 matching over 12 bases. CDR1 is SGHNT and CDR2 is YYREEE in the germline V gene (reference sequence). V trimming: 4 bases; J trimming: 6 bases; junction bases outside the gene matches: 5. The CDR3 length is 14 residues. In nucleotides, the CDR3 is TGTGCCAGCAGCGACACTAGCGGGGGGTTCGAGCAGTACTTC. It specifies CASSDTSGGFEQYF.